This T cell receptor beta chain was sequenced in a study of blood T cell repertoires in COVID-19. Original processing methods: Researchers report that nucleated cell counts were estimated from reference gene primer amplification. Sequencing was performed with immunoSEQ multiplex PCR; in TCRdb, only in-frame clones are kept and a portion is missing. The V and J calls and clone size are taken from that table; D and trimming were inferred from the DNA. The table has about 110,000 clones, around 84% seen once; the top ten hold 3.4%. This CDR3 is 11 amino acids long. Germline CDR1 DFQATT, CDR2 SNEGSKA (reference sequence). Between the trimmed V and J ends, which lost 6 bases and 1 base, there was a span of 6 bases.

This TCR derives from a middle-aged man with acute or convalescent COVID-19. The sequencing input was peripheral blood. The chain carries TRBV20-1 and TRBJ1-1; D gene ambiguous. The CDR3 is CSAAGNTEAFF. The CDR3 nucleotides read TGCAGTGCCGCCGGGAACACTGAAGCTTTCTTT.